This passage covers 23 T cell receptor beta chains from one sample sequenced in a study of blood T cell repertoires in COVID-19. The data were produced by immunoSEQ multiplex PCR, yet TCRdb's version contains in-frame clones alone and is incomplete. The sample lists about 230,000 clones; roughly 84% were seen once. The specimen was peripheral blood. The receptors come from a man between 35 and 55 years old with acute or convalescent COVID-19.

This clone occurred once. The V and J genes are TRBV6-6 and TRBJ2-1, with D tentatively TRBD2 (6 bases). The CDR3 runs to 15 residues. The germline CDR1 and CDR2 sequences are MNHNY and SVGAGI (reference sequence). The V end lost 2 bases, the J end lost 0 bases, and 8 bases lay between the germline ends. CDR3 loop: CASSYGGNSYNEQFF. In DNA, the CDR3 is TGTGCCAGCAGTTACGGAGGGAACTCCTACAATGAGCAGTTCTTC.

The V gene is TRBV6-6, the J gene TRBJ2-2; maybe TRBD1 (6 bases). In germline, CDR1 is MNHNY, CDR2 SVGAGI (reference sequence). This CDR3 is 19 amino acids long. The germline V and J ends were trimmed by 5 bases and 1 base, with 23 bases remaining between them. As DNA, the CDR3 is TGTGCCAGCAGTCGAACCCGGGACAACTATGGGTTGAACACCGGGGAGCTGTTTTTT. The encoded protein is CASSRTRDNYGLNTGELFF.

The V gene is TRBV5-6, the J gene TRBJ1-1, with D perhaps matching TRBD1 (5 bases). Germline CDR1 and CDR2: SGHDT and YYEEEE. This CDR3 is 13 amino acids long. Trimming shortened V by 5 bases and J by 8 bases, and 16 bases separated the two germline ends. This CDR3 is CASRPGRDREAFF. CDR3 coding DNA: TGTGCCAGCAGACCCGGCAGGGATAGAGAAGCTTTCTTT. Combining the CDR3 with reference TRBV5-6 and TRBJ1-1 gives the whole variable domain DAGVTQSPTHLIKTRGQQVTLRCSPKSGHDTVSWYQQALGQGPQFIFQYYEEEERQRGNFPDRFSGHQFPNYSSELNVNALLLGDSALYLCASRPGRDREAFFGQGTRLTVV.

The gene calls are TRBV18 and TRBJ2-1, with D possibly TRBD1 on 6 matching bases. The ends were cut back, 5 bases at V and 8 bases at J, with 10 bases in the middle. This CDR3 has 12 amino acids. In germline, CDR1 is KGHSH, CDR2 LQKENI. CDR3 residues: CASSNRVHEQFF. The CDR3 DNA reads as TGTGCCAGCTCAAACAGGGTCCATGAGCAGTTCTTC.

The chain recombines TRBV6-5 with TRBJ1-1; TRBD1 matches 7 bases. V was pared by 5 bases and J by 1 base, with 7 bases of the junction left unmatched. Germline CDR1 MNHEY, CDR2 SVGAGI. This CDR3 contains 15 residues. In DNA, the CDR3 is TGTGCCAGCAGTCAGCGGACAGGAGCGAACACTGAAGCTTTCTTT. It codes for CASSQRTGANTEAFF.

The chain is built from TRBV29-1 and TRBJ1-1, with a tentative D call TRBD1 (6 bases). V lost 4 bases and J lost 6, with 12 bases in between. This CDR3 is 12 amino acids long. Germline V CDR1 and CDR2: SQVTM, ANQGSEA. The chain's CDR3 is CSVARGWAEAFF. The DNA for the CDR3 is TGCAGCGTTGCTAGGGGGTGGGCTGAAGCTTTCTTT.

The gene calls are TRBV12-3 or TRBV12-4 and TRBJ1-5; D may be TRBD1 (6 bases). The V end was cut by 7 bases, the J end by 6 bases, with 13 bases between. This CDR3 is 13 amino acids long. For the CDR3, the DNA is TGTGCCAGCACCTCCACAGGGTTTCAGCCCCAGCATTTT. As protein: CASTSTGFQPQHF.

The count of this clone is one. The chain employs TRBV19 and TRBJ1-5, with TRBD1 matching 8 bases. CDR3 length: 15 residues. CDR1 and CDR2 (germline): LNHDA, SQIVND (reference sequence). After removal of 5 bases from V and 6 bases from J, the junction contained 9 bases not matched to a gene. The CDR3 bases are TGTGCCAGTAGTGCCGGGACAGGTTCTAGTCAGCCCCAGCATTTT. It encodes CASSAGTGSSQPQHF.

The gene calls are TRBV5-4 and TRBJ1-6; D is uncertain. The CDR3 length is 14 residues. The V end was cut by 2 bases, the J end by 9 bases, with 12 bases between. Germline-derived CDR1 and CDR2 are SGHNT and YYREEE (reference sequence). CDR3 nucleotide sequence: TGTGCCAGCAGCTTCCCAGGTGTTGGTTCACCCCTCCACTTT. Residues: CASSFPGVGSPLHF. The full variable domain, its missing parts supplied by reference TRBV5-4 and TRBJ1-6, is ETGVTQSPTHLIKTRGQQVTLRCSSQSGHNTVSWYQQALGQGPQFIFQYYREEENGRGNFPPRFSGLQFPNYSSELNVNALELDDSALYLCASSFPGVGSPLHFGNGTRLTVT.

This clone was seen only once. V gene TRBV30 combines with J gene TRBJ1-1; possibly TRBD1 for D (5 bases). V was clipped by 0 bases and J by 7 bases, with 15 bases between them. CDR1 is GTSNPN and CDR2 is SVGIG in the germline V gene (reference sequence). The CDR3 sequence is 14 residues long. The CDR3 nucleotides are TGTGCCTGGAGTGTACGAGGGACTTCAGGTGAAGCTTTCTTT. Encoded protein: CAWSVRGTSGEAFF.

The chain links TRBV5-1 to TRBJ1-1; D not resolved. CDR3 length equals 13 residues. The germline V gene has CDR1 SGHRS and CDR2 YFSETQ. Trimming removed 5 bases from V and 11 bases from J, with 19 bases in between. The CDR3 DNA is TGCGCCAGCAGTGCAGACACCAACTCTCTGGCTTTCTTT. It specifies CASSADTNSLAFF.

This chain connects TRBV18 to TRBJ2-7; TRBD2 aligns across 12 bases. This CDR3 comprises 19 residues. From germline, CDR1 is KGHSH and CDR2 LQKENI. V trimming: 6 bases; J trimming: 5 bases; junction bases outside the gene matches: 20. Written as DNA, the CDR3 is TGTGCCAGCTCGTCAGGAGGGGCTAGCGGGAGGGCCATCCCCCACGAGCAGTACTTC. Amino acids: CASSSGGASGRAIPHEQYF.

The genes are TRBV25-1 and TRBJ2-5, with D possibly TRBD2 on 5 matching bases. Germline assignment: CDR1 MGHDK and CDR2 SYGVNS. The CDR3 is 14 amino acids. Trimming took 3 bases from V and 4 from J, leaving 12 bases between them. In DNA form, the CDR3 reads TGTGCCAGCAGTGAGCAGGTCGGGGTAGAGACCCAGTACTTC. It codes for CASSEQVGVETQYF.

This clone was seen once. The chain uses TRBV6-6 and TRBJ1-3; TRBD1 might be the D (6 bases). CDR3 length: 12 residues. The ends were cut back, 6 bases at V and 11 bases at J, with 14 bases in the middle. Germline assignment: CDR1 MNHNY and CDR2 SVGAGI (reference sequence). CDR3: CASRPQGKAIYF. CDR3 in DNA: TGTGCCAGCAGACCTCAGGGGAAGGCCATATATTTT.

The chain is built from TRBV12-3 or TRBV12-4 and TRBJ1-2; 9 nucleotides match TRBD1. The CDR3 covers 13 residues. The ends lost 5 bases at V and 7 bases at J; junction bases unmatched: 5. The CDR3 nucleotides are TGTGCCAGCAGTCTACAGGGGGCGCGTGGCTACACCTTC. The encoded protein is CASSLQGARGYTF.

The chain has TRBV7-9 and TRBJ2-3; 7 bases match TRBD2. The length of the CDR3 is 15 residues. Germline CDR1 SEHNR, CDR2 FQNEAQ (reference sequence). The V and J ends lost 5 bases and 4 bases, in that order; junction bases with no gene match: 9. DNA of the CDR3: TGTGCCAGCAGCGCCCAGCGGGATCTGGCAGATACGCAGTATTTT. Translating gives CASSAQRDLADTQYF.

The V gene is TRBV6-6, the J gene TRBJ1-1; D perhaps matches TRBD1 (5 bases). Trimming took 7 bases from V and 5 from J, leaving 17 bases between them. CDR1 MNHNY and CDR2 SVGAGI come from the germline V gene (reference sequence). The CDR3 is 14 amino acids. The CDR3 nucleotides read TGTGCCAGCACTTGGGAATCCGGGGGAACTGAAGCTTTCTTT. This translates into CASTWESGGTEAFF.

This chain links TRBV7-6 with TRBJ1-2; tentatively, D is TRBD1 (5 bases). Germline CDR1 SGHVS, CDR2 FNYEAQ. The V and J ends lost 5 bases and 0 bases respectively, with 10 bases between them. The CDR3 has 14 residues. CDR3 nucleotide sequence: TGTGCCAGCAGCCGCGGGGCGTCTAACTATGGCTACACCTTC. Amino acid sequence: CASSRGASNYGYTF.

The V and J genes are TRBV10-1 and TRBJ1-1; TRBD1 matches at 7 bases. Trimming took 6 bases from V and 5 from J; bases not matched to a gene: 6. The germline gives CDR1 WNHNN, CDR2 SYGVQD (reference sequence). The CDR3 sequence is 13 residues long. Written as DNA, the CDR3 is TGCGCCAGCAGGGAAGACAGGGCGACTGAAGCTTTCTTT. As protein: CASREDRATEAFF.

J is TRBJ2-3 and V is TRBV7-6; D is perhaps TRBD2 (5 bases). Trimming removed 3 bases at V and 4 bases at J, with 8 bases between. Per germline, CDR1 SGHVS and CDR2 FNYEAQ. The CDR3 is made up of 13 amino acids. CDR3 amino acids: CASSFSDADTQYF. The CDR3 DNA sequence: TGTGCCAGCAGCTTTAGCGACGCAGATACGCAGTATTTT.

The chain carries TRBV4-1 and TRBJ2-7; TRBD2 might be the D (5 bases). V was pared by 0 bases and J by 2 bases, with 14 bases between. Looked up from germline, CDR1 is MGHRA and CDR2 is YSYEKL. The length of the CDR3 is 16 residues. The CDR3 sequence is CASSQDLSGSPYEQYF. CDR3 coding DNA: TGCGCCAGCAGCCAAGATTTGTCGGGGTCACCCTACGAGCAGTACTTC.

The rearrangement joins TRBV5-1 to TRBJ1-1; no clear D. The germline gives CDR1 SGHRS, CDR2 YFSETQ. V gave up 0 bases and J gave up 0 bases, with 12 bases separating them. This CDR3 spans 16 amino acids. CDR3 protein: CASSLVGVGVNTEAFF. The CDR3, as DNA: TGCGCCAGCAGCTTGGTCGGCGTTGGAGTGAACACTGAAGCTTTCTTT. Supplemented by reference TRBV5-1 and TRBJ1-1, the full variable domain reads KAGVTQTPRYLIKTRGQQVTLSCSPISGHRSVSWYQQTPGQGLQFLFEYFSETQRNKGNFPGRFSGRQFSNSRSEMNVSTLELGDSALYLCASSLVGVGVNTEAFFGQGTRLTVV.

The V and J genes are TRBV15 and TRBJ1-3; D not certain. Trimming shortened V by 0 bases and J by 4 bases, and 10 bases separated the two germline ends. The CDR3 totals 15 residues. Germline V CDR1 and CDR2: LNHNV, YYDKDF (reference sequence). CDR3 sequence: CATSRDWAEGNTIYF. The CDR3 nucleotides are TGTGCCACCAGCAGAGATTGGGCCGAAGGAAACACCATATATTTT.